This TCR beta chain derives from a study of regulatory T cells in long-lasting Graves disease. Concerning this clonotype: Antigen specificity is unknown.

Time point of the sample: newly diagnosed GD, antithyroid drugs for less than 3 months. PBMCs were the source of the RNA used for TCR sequencing. Graves' disease diagnoses used American Thyroid Association guidelines. The collection involved drawing approximately 9.9 milliliters of peripheral blood into EDTA tubes. Whole-study results and caveats: There was favoring of TRBV28, TRBJ1-2 and TRBJ2-5 in persistent disease. Limited sample numbers may have lowered accuracy.

Arm-PCR with iRepertoire HTBI primers amplified the CDR3 regions for these TCR beta libraries. TCRdb reprocessed the multiplex PCR reads with MiXCR, giving one entry per CDR3 protein. The sample yields around 400,000 distinct CDR3 sequences, 15% seen once. CDR3 length: 12 amino acids. V lost 4 bases to trimming and J lost 5 bases, with 8 bases between them. Per the germline V gene, CDR1 is SQVTM and CDR2 is ANQGSEA. V and J are TRBV29-1 and TRBJ2-2; D is tentatively TRBD1 or TRBD2 (5 bases each). The TCR was taken from a female donor with Graves disease. Sample: peripheral blood mononuclear cells (PBMCs), taken at new diagnosis, from a patient treated with antithyroid drugs. CDR3 DNA sequence: TGCAGCGTTGTTGAGGGGACCGGGGAGCTGTTTTTT. Protein: CSVVEGTGELFF.